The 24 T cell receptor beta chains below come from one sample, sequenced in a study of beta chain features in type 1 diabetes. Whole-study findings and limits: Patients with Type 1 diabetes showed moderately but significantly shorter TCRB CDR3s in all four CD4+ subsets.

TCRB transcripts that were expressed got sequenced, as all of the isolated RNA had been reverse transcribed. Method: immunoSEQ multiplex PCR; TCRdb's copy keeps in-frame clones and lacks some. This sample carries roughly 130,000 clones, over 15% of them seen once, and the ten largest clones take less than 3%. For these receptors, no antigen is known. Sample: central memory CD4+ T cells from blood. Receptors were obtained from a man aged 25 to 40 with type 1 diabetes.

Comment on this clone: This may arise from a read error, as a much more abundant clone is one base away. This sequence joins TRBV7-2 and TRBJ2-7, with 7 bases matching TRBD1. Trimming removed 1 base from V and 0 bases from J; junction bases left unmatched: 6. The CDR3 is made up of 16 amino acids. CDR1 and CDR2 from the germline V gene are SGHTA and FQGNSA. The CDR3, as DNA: TGTGCCAGCAGCTTAGAGGCGAGACAGGGCTCCTACGAGCAGTACTTC. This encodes CASSLEARQGSYEQYF.

The CDR3 sequence is CASSIAATTDTQYF. The DNA for the CDR3 is TGTGCCAGTAGTATAGCTGCTACCACAGATACGCAGTATTTT. This chain connects TRBV19 to TRBJ2-3; unclear D gene. The germline V gene encodes CDR1 LNHDA and CDR2 SQIVND (reference sequence). This CDR3 comprises 14 residues. The V and J ends lost 1 base and 2 bases respectively, with 7 bases between them.

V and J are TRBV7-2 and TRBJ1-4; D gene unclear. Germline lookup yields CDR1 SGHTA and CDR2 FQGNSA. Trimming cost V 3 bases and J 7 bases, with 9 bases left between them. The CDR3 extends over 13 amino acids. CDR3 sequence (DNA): TGTGCCAGCAGCTTGGGCATCTCTGAAAAACTGTTTTTT. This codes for CASSLGISEKLFF.

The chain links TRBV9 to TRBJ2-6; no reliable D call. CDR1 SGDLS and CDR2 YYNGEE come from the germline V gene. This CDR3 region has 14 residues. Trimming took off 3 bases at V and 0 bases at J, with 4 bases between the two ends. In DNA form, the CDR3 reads TGTGCCAGCAGCGCCGACTCTGGGGCCAACGTCCTGACTTTC. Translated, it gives CASSADSGANVLTF.

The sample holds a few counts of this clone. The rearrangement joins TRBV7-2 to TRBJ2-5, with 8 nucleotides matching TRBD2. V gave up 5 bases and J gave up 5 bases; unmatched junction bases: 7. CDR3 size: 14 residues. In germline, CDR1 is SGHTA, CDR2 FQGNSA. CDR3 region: CASSPAGVGETQYF. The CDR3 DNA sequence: TGTGCCAGCAGCCCAGCGGGGGTGGGGGAGACCCAGTACTTC.

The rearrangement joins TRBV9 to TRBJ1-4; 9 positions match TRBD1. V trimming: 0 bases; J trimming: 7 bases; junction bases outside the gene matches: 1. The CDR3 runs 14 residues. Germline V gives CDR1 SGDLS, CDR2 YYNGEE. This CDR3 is CASSVGQGGEKLFF. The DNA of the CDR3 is TGTGCCAGCAGCGTAGGACAGGGGGGTGAAAAACTGTTTTTT.

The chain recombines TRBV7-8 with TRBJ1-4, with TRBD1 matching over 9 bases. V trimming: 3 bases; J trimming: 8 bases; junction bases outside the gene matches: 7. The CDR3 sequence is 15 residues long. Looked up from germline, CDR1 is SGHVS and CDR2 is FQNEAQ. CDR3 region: CASSFGTGNREKLFF. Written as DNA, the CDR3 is TGTGCCAGCAGCTTTGGGACAGGGAATCGGGAAAAACTGTTTTTT.

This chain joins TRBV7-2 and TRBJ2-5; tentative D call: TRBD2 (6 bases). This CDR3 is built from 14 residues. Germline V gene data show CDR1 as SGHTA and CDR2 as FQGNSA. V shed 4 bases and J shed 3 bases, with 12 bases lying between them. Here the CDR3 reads CASSSGTLKETQYF. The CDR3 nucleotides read TGTGCCAGCAGCTCCGGGACTCTAAAAGAGACCCAGTACTTC.

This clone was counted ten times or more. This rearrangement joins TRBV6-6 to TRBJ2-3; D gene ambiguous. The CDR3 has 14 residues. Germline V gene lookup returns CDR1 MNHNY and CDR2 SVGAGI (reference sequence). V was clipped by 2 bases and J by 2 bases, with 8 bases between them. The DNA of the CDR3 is TGTGCCAGCAGTTACCGCGGATCCACAGATACGCAGTATTTT. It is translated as CASSYRGSTDTQYF.

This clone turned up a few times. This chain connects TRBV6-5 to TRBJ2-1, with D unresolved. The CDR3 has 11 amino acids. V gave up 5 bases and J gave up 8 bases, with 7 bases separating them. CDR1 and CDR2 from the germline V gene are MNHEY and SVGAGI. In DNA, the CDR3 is TGTGCCAGCAGTCCCCGGGATGAGCAGTTCTTC. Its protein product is CASSPRDEQFF.

The CDR3: CASSLEQIYEQYF. Written as DNA, the CDR3 is TGTGCCAGCAGCTTAGAACAAATCTACGAGCAGTACTTC. The rearrangement links TRBV11-2 to TRBJ2-7, with D unclear. Germline V gene data show CDR1 as SGHAT and CDR2 as FQNNGV. Trimming pared 0 bases from V and 3 bases from J, leaving 6 bases between. CDR3 length equals 13 residues.

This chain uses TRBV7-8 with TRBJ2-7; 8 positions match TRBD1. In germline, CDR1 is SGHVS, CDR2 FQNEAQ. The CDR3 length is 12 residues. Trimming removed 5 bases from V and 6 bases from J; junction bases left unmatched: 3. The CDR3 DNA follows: TGTGCCAGCAGCCGGACAGGGTTCGAGCAGTACTTC. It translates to CASSRTGFEQYF. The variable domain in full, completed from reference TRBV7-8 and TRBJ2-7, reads GAGVSQSPRYKVAKRGQDVALRCDPISGHVSLFWYQQALGQGPEFLTYFQNEAQLDKSGLPSDRFFAERPEGSVSTLKIQRTQQEDSAVYLCASSRTGFEQYFGPGTRLTVT.

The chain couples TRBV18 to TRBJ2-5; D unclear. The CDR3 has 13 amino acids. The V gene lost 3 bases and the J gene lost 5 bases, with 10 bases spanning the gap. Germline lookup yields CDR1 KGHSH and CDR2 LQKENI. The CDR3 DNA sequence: TGTGCCAGCTCACCTTCTCCCCGGGAGACCCAGTACTTC. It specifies CASSPSPRETQYF.

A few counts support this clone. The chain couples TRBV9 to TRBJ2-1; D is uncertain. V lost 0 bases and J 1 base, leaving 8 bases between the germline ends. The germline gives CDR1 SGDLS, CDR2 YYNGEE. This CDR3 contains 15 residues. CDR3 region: CASSVAADSYNEQFF. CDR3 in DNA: TGTGCCAGCAGCGTAGCGGCAGATTCCTACAATGAGCAGTTCTTC.

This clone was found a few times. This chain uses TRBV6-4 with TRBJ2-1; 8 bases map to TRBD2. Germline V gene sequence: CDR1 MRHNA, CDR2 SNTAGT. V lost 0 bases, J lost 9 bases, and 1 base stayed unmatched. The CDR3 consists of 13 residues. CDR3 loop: CASSDSSGGEQFF. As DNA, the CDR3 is TGTGCCAGCAGTGACTCGAGCGGGGGTGAGCAGTTCTTC.

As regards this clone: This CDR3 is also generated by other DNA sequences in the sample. Here the CDR3 reads CSVQTYNEQFF. The CDR3 nucleotides are TGCAGCGTACAGACCTACAATGAGCAGTTCTTC. This rearrangement joins TRBV29-1 to TRBJ2-1; D remains ambiguous. The CDR3 totals 11 residues. Germline loops: CDR1 SQVTM, CDR2 ANQGSEA. Deletions cut 6 bases from V and 2 bases from J, with 5 bases between.

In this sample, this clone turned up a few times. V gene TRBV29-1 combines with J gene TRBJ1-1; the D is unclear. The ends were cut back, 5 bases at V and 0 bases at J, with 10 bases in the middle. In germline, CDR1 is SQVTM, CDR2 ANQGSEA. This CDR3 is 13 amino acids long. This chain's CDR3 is CSVKALMNTEAFF. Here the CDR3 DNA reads TGCAGCGTTAAAGCCTTAATGAACACTGAAGCTTTCTTT.

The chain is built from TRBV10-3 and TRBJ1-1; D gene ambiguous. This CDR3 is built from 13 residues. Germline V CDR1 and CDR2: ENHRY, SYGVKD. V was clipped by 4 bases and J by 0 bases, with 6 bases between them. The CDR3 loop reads CAISGNLNTEAFF. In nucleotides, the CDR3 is TGTGCCATCAGTGGTAACTTGAACACTGAAGCTTTCTTT.

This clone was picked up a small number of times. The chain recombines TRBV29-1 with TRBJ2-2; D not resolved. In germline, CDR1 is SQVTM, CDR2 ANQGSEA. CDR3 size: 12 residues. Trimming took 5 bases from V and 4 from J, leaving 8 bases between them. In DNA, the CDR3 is TGCAGCGTTATATTTACCACCGGGGAGCTGTTTTTT. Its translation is CSVIFTTGELFF.

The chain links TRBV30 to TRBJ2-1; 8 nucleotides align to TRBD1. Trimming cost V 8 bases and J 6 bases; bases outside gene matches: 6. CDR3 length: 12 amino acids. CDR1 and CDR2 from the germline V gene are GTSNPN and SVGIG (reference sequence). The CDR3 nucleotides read TGTGCCCGACAGGGGACGGGCAATGAGCAGTTCTTC. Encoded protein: CARQGTGNEQFF.

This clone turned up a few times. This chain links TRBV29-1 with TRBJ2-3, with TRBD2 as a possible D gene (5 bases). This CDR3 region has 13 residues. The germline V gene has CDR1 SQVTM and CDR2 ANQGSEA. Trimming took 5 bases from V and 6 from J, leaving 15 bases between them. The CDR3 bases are TGCAGCGTTTCTGGACTGTACGGGGATACGCAGTATTTT. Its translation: CSVSGLYGDTQYF.

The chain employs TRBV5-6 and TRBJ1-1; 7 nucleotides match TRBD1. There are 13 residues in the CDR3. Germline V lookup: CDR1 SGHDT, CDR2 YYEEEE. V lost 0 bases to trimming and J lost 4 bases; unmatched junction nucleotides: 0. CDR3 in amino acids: CASSLDRGTEAFF. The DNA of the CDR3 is TGTGCCAGCAGCTTGGACAGGGGCACTGAAGCTTTCTTT.

This CDR3 is CAMLADHNSPLHF. The CDR3 DNA is TGTGCCATGCTAGCGGACCATAATTCACCCCTCCACTTT. The V gene is TRBV30, the J gene TRBJ1-6; D is uncertain. The CDR3 length is 13 residues. The V end was cut by 8 bases, the J end by 5 bases, with 13 bases between. Germline values: CDR1 GTSNPN, CDR2 SVGIG (reference sequence).

CDR3 loop: CASSMPSGARDTQYF. In DNA form, the CDR3 reads TGTGCCAGTAGTATGCCGAGCGGGGCGAGGGATACGCAGTATTTT. The rearrangement uses TRBV19 and TRBJ2-3; 7 bases match TRBD2. J gave up 6 bases and V 3 bases, and 9 bases lay outside the gene matches. CDR3 length: 15 residues. CDR1 and CDR2 from the germline V gene are LNHDA and SQIVND (reference sequence).